The 5 T cell receptor beta chains given below trace back to one sample, sequenced in a study of T cells in Graves' hyperthyroidism and ophthalmopathy. From RNA transcripts, TCR beta CDR3 regions were amplified. During a first-round RT-PCR of the TCR CDR3, the HTBI primer set was used. From the multiplex PCR reads, TCRdb called clonotypes with MiXCR, one entry per CDR3 protein. This sample has about 400,000 distinct CDR3 sequences, with about 14% found just once. Sequenced input: blood. The receptor source for this set is a woman in her 30s with Graves' ophthalmopathy.

In its sample, this clonotype was seen many times. The chain uses TRBV7-3 and TRBJ2-2; TRBD2 aligns across 8 bases. The CDR3 contains 15 residues. V shed 5 bases, J shed 4 bases, and the junction held 6 bases outside the gene matches. Germline lookup yields CDR1 SGHTA and CDR2 FQGTGA. The CDR3 sequence: CASSPLAGGTGELFF. As DNA, the CDR3 is TGTGCCAGCAGCCCTCTGGCGGGGGGCACCGGGGAGCTGTTTTTT.

The genes are TRBV5-6 and TRBJ1-1; D is unclear. Germline V gives CDR1 SGHDT, CDR2 YYEEEE. Trimming pared 6 bases from V and 1 base from J, leaving 10 bases between. This CDR3 comprises 13 residues. The CDR3 here is CASTDRSNTEAFF. The CDR3 region has the DNA TGTGCCAGCACCGACCGATCGAACACTGAAGCTTTCTTT.

This clonotype was seen ten or more times. The V call is TRBV5-5, the J call TRBJ2-3; 9 bases match TRBD1. Germline V lookup: CDR1 SGHKS, CDR2 YYEKEE (reference sequence). The J segment lost 6 bases and the V segment lost 0 bases, leaving 8 bases of the junction unmatched. This CDR3 comprises 16 residues. This CDR3 reads CASSLVGQGISDTQYF. The CDR3 DNA follows: TGTGCCAGCAGCTTGGTGGGACAGGGAATATCCGATACGCAGTATTTT.

This clonotype has a count of ten or more. The gene calls are TRBV28 and TRBJ2-4; TRBD1 matches 8 bases. In germline, CDR1 is MDHEN, CDR2 SYDVKM. Trimming at V came to 5 bases and at J to 7 bases, leaving 7 bases not matched to a gene. The CDR3 has 14 residues. The CDR3 DNA reads as TGTGCCAGCAGTCGCCAGGGGGCTCGGAACATTCAGTACTTC. Its translation is CASSRQGARNIQYF.

In its sample, this clonotype was seen a few times. This chain links TRBV7-9 with TRBJ1-6, with a weak D call TRBD1 (5 bases). Germline assignment: CDR1 SEHNR and CDR2 FQNEAQ (reference sequence). The V end was cut by 4 bases, the J end by 9 bases, with 10 bases between. This CDR3 spans 13 amino acids. CDR3 coding DNA: TGTGCCAGCAGCTCTATTGGGGGTTCACCCCTCCACTTT. It is translated as CASSSIGGSPLHF. The variable domain in full, completed from reference TRBV7-9 and TRBJ1-6, reads DTGVSQNPRHKITKRGQNVTFRCDPISEHNRLYWYRQTLGQGPEFLTYFQNEAQLEKSRLLSDRFSAERPKGSFSTLEIQRTEQGDSAMYLCASSSIGGSPLHFGNGTRLTVT.